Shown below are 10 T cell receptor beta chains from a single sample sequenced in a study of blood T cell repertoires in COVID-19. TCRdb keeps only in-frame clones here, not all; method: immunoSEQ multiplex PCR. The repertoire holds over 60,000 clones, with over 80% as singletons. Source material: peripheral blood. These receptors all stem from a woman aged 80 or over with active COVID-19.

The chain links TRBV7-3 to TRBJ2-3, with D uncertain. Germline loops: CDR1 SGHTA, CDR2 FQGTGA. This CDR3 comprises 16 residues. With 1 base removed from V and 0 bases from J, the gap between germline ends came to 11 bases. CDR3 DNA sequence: TGTGCCAGCAGCTTAAGTGGCACCCCTAGCACAGATACGCAGTATTTT. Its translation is CASSLSGTPSTDTQYF.

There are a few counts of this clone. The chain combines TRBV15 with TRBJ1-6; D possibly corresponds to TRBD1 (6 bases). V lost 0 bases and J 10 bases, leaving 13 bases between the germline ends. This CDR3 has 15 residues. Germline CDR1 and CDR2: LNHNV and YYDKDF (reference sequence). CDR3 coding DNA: TGTGCCACCAGCAGAGAGCCACAGGGCAGGTCACCCCTCCACTTT. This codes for CATSREPQGRSPLHF.

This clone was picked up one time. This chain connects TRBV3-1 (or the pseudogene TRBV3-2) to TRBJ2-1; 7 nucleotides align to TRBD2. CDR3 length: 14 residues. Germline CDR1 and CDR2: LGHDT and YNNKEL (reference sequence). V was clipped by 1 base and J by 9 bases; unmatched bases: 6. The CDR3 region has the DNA TGTGCCAGCAGCCAAGCGGTGAGCGGGATTGAGCAGTTCTTC. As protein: CASSQAVSGIEQFF.

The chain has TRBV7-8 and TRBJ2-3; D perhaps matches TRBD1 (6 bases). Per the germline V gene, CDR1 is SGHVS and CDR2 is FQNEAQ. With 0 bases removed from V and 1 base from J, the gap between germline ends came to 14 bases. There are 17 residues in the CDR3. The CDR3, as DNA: TGTGCCAGCAGCTTAGCTAGACAGGTATCGGGCACAGATACGCAGTATTTT. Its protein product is CASSLARQVSGTDTQYF.

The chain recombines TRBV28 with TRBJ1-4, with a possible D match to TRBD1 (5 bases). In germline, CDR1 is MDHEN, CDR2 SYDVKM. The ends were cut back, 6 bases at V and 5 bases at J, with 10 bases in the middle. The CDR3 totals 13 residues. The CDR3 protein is CASSRDQNEKLFF. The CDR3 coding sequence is TGTGCCAGCAGCAGGGATCAGAATGAAAAACTGTTTTTT.

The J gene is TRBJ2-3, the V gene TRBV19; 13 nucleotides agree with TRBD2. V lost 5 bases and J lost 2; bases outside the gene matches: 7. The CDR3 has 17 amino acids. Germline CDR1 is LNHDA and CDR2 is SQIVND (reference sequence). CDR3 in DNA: TGTGCCAGTAGTCGGACTAGCGGGAGCGGCGTCACAGATACGCAGTATTTT. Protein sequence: CASSRTSGSGVTDTQYF.

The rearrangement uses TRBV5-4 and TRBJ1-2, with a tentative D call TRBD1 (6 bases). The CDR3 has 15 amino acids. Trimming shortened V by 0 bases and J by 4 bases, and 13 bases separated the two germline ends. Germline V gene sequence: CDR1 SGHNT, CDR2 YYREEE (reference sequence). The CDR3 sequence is CASSLAGAMVYGYTF. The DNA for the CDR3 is TGTGCCAGCAGCTTGGCAGGGGCGATGGTCTATGGCTACACCTTC.

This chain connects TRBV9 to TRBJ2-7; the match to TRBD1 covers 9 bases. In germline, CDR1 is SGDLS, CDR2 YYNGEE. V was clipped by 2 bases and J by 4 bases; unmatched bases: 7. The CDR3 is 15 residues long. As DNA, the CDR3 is TGTGCCAGCAGCGTCAGGACAGGGGAGAGGTACGAGCAGTACTTC. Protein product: CASSVRTGERYEQYF.

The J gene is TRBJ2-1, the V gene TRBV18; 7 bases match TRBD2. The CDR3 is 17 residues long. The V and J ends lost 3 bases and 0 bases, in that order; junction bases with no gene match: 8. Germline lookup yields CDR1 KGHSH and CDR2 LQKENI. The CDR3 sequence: CASSPNPSGRSYNEQFF. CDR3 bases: TGTGCCAGCTCACCGAACCCTAGCGGACGCTCCTACAATGAGCAGTTCTTC.

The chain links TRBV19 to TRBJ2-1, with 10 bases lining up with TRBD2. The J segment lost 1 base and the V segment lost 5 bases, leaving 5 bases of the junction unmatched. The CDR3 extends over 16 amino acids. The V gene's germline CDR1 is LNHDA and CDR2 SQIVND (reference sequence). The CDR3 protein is CASSQTSGLSYNEQFF. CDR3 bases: TGTGCCAGTAGTCAGACTAGCGGGCTTTCCTACAATGAGCAGTTCTTC.